One T cell receptor (beta chain) is described in this entry. Germline loops: CDR1 MNHEY, CDR2 SVGAGI. The CDR3 has 15 residues. The V segment lost 4 bases and the J segment 4 bases; nucleotides outside the gene matches: 5. The data are from a study of blood T cell repertoires in COVID-19. In the study overall: There were acute and convalescent COVID-19 samples, and they came from the United States, Italy and Spain.

As handled by the study authors: From reference gene primer amplification, estimates of nucleated cell counts were derived. Here immunoSEQ multiplex PCR was the method, and the copy in TCRdb shows in-frame clones only, minus some. For V, J and clone size, that table is used; D and trimming come from the DNA. This table holds more than 9,500 clones, approximately 70% found once. Enrolment of Seattle patients took place during active infection, and they were followed longitudinally. The chain carries TRBV6-5 and TRBJ2-5, with 11 bases matching TRBD2. Sequenced material: peripheral blood. The TCR originated in a man aged 55 to 69 with COVID-19, enrolled during active disease. The CDR3 sequence is CASSSTSGRIETQYF. The CDR3 nucleotides read TGTGCCAGCAGTTCCACTAGCGGGAGAATAGAGACCCAGTACTTC.